The present TCR beta chain was sequenced within a study of Ad26.COV2.S vaccination and SARS-CoV-2 variants. Produced via immunoSEQ multiplex PCR; TCRdb's table is partial and in-frame only. The data contain about 350,000 clones, 75% to 90% of them singletons. Documented treatment: about 20 received Ad26.COV2.S at low or high dose, single or two shots; roughly 5 received placebo; per-sample allocation not given. Vaccine and placebo recipients were sampled on day 63 after the first injection. The germline V gene has CDR1 SNHLY and CDR2 FYNNEI. V lost 4 bases to trimming and J lost 2 bases, with 3 bases between them. The length of the CDR3 is 11 residues.

This chain joins TRBV2 and TRBJ2-7, with D unresolved. The sequences come from peripheral blood, collected in a trial of Ad26.COV2.S vaccine versus placebo. This TCR came from a person between 18 and 65 years old who received the Ad26.COV2.S COVID-19 vaccine or a placebo. The CDR3 nucleotides read TGTGCCAGCAGTGTACCCTACGAGCAGTACTTC. As protein: CASSVPYEQYF.